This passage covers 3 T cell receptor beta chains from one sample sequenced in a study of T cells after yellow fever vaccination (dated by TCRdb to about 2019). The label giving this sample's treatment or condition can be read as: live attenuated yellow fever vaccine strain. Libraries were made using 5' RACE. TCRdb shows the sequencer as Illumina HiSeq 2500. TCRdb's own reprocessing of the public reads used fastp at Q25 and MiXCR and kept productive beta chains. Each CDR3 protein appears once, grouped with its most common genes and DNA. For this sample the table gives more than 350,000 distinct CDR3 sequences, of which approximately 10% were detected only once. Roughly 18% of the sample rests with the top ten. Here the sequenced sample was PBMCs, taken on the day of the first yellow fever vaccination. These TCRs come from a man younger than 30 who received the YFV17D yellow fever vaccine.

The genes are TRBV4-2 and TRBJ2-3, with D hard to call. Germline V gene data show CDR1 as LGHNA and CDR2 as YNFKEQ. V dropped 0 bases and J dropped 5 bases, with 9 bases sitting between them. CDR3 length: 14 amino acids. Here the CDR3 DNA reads TGTGCCAGCAGCCAAGATTCAACTCTAGATACGCAGTATTTT. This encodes CASSQDSTLDTQYF.

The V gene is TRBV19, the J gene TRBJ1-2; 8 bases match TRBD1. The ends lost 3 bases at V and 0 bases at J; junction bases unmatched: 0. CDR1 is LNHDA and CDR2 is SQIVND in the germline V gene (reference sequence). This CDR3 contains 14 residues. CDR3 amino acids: CASSMGQANYGYTF. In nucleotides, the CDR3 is TGTGCCAGTAGTATGGGACAGGCTAACTATGGCTACACCTTC.

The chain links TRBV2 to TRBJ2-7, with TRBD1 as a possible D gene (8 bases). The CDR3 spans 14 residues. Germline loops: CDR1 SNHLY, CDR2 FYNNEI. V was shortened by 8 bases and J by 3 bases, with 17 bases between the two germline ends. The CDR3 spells CASRGAGGFYEQYV. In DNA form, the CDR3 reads TGTGCCAGCCGGGGGGCAGGGGGCTTCTACGAGCAGTACGTC.